This TCR beta chain was sequenced during a study of persistence of HIV-infected CD4 T cells. On this clone: Its target is unknown.

Germline V gene lookup returns CDR1 MNHEY and CDR2 SVGAGI. Unmatched junction bases numbered 1, after V lost 7 bases and J lost 4 bases. This CDR3 has 13 amino acids. Sequencing used immunoSEQ version 4 in survey mode. Clones were read by immunoSEQ multiplex PCR, and TCRdb kept only the in-frame ones, dropping some. The sample yields about 13,000 clones, approximately 71% seen once. Lysates of CMV-infected fibroblasts at 10 ug/mL stimulated these cells. Sorting of responding CD4+ T cells relied on upregulated CD40 ligand together with CD69. The chain uses TRBV6-5 and TRBJ1-5; 10 bases are a match to TRBD1. The receptor was derived from an adult man with HIV who was CMV-seropositive. The specimen comprised CD4+ T cells sorted from PBMCs after 18-hour stimulation, sampled from a patient who received antiretroviral therapy. The CDR3 DNA is TGTGCCAGCACGGACAGGGGGAATCAGCCCCAGCATTTT. This translates into CASTDRGNQPQHF.